This TCR beta chain was found in a study of blood T cells in healthy people across ages. Donors were healthy Caucasian individuals from Russia aged roughly 6 to 95. Every sample had a minimum of 6 million PBMCs isolated. The study's findings and limits: Donors of long life had a larger count of naive CD4+ cells and greater diversity than aged donors. Age advanced and TCR beta diversity per million T cells fell, roughly linearly.

The CDR3 extends over 15 amino acids. Deletions cut 1 base from V and 5 bases from J, with 14 bases between. Germline loops: CDR1 SEHNR, CDR2 FQNEAQ (reference sequence). A second PCR, run for about 6 to 12 cycles, used a sample-barcoded 5' primer plus a J-beta primer mix. TCRdb re-analysed the 5' RACE reads in MiXCR, keeping a single row per CDR3 protein. The sample has about 640,000 distinct CDR3 sequences, under 70% seen once; the top ten hold approximately 37%. This clonotype has just a few counts. The antigen remains undetermined. The receptor comes from a man between 60 and 75 years old in good health. V gene TRBV7-9 combines with J gene TRBJ2-5; D is ambiguous. The material sequenced was blood. This CDR3 reads CASSLVWSTEETQYF. The CDR3 DNA follows: TGTGCCAGCAGCTTAGTATGGAGTACTGAGGAGACCCAGTACTTC.